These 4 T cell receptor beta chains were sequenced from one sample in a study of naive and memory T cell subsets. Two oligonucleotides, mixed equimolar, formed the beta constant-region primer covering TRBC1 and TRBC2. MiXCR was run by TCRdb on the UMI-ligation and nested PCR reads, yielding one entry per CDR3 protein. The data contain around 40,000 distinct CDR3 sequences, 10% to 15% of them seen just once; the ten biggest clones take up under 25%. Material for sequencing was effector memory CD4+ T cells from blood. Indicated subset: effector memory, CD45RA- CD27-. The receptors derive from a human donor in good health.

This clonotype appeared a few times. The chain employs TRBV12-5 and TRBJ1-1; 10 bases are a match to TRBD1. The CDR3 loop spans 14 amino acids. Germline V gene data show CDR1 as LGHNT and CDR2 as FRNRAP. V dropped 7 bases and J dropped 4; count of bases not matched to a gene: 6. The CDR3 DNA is TGTGCTAGTGTTAGGGACAGGGGAGGCACTGAAGCTTTCTTT. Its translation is CASVRDRGGTEAFF.

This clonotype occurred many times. The CDR3 protein is CASSLGQPQHF. The CDR3 region has the DNA TGTGCCAGCAGTTTGGGCCAGCCCCAGCATTTT. This sequence joins TRBV28 and TRBJ1-5; D not certain. The CDR3 runs to 11 residues. The V gene lost 3 bases and the J gene lost 7 bases, with 4 bases spanning the gap. Germline-derived CDR1 and CDR2 are MDHEN and SYDVKM.

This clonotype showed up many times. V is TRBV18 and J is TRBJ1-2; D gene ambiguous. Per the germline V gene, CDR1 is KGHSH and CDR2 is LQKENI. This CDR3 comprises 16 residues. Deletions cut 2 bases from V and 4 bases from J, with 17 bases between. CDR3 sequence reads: CASSPRLAGTPYGYTF. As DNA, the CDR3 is TGTGCCAGCTCACCAAGGTTGGCAGGTACCCCCTATGGCTACACCTTC.

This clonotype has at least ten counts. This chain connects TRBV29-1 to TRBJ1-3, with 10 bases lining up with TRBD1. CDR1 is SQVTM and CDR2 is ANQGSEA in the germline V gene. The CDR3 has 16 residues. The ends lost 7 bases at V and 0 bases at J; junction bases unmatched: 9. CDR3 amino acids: CSARDRGKASGNTIYF. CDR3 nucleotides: TGCAGCGCTAGGGACAGGGGAAAAGCCTCTGGAAACACCATATATTTT. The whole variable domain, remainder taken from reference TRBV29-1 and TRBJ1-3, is SAVISQKPSRDICQRGTSLTIQCQVDSQVTMMFWYRQQPGQSLTLIATANQGSEATYESGFVIDKFPISRPNLTFSTLTVSNMSPEDSSIYLCSARDRGKASGNTIYFGEGSWLTVV.